The 14 T cell receptor beta chains reported below all come from one sample, sequenced in a study of cytomegalovirus exposure and HLA in healthy donors. The PCR contained 60 Vbeta and 13 Jbeta primers. The method was immunoSEQ multiplex PCR; TCRdb's version includes in-frame clones alone and lacks a portion of them. This sample's table has about 150,000 clones. The sequencing sample was made of PBMCs. These receptors were collected from a woman aged 45 to 65 in good health and CMV-seronegative.

CDR3 in amino acids: CASSLAGLTLEGQVQWAEQYF. The CDR3 DNA is TGTGCCAGCAGCTTAGCCGGTCTGACGTTGGAGGGGCAAGTTCAGTGGGCCGAGCAGTACTTC. V gene TRBV13 combines with J gene TRBJ2-7, with D possibly TRBD2 on 6 matching bases. The CDR3 spans 21 residues. CDR1 is PRHDT, CDR2 FYEKMQ, per germline (reference sequence). V was cut by 1 base and J by 6 bases, with 34 bases left in between.

This chain connects TRBV9 to TRBJ2-5, with D tentatively TRBD2 (6 bases). This CDR3 comprises 14 residues. Germline CDR1 is SGDLS and CDR2 is YYNGEE. V lost 3 bases, J lost 5 bases, and 14 bases lay in between. CDR3 residues: CASSAGVLGETQYF. CDR3 nucleotides: TGTGCCAGCAGCGCGGGAGTCCTAGGGGAGACCCAGTACTTC. Together with reference TRBV9 and TRBJ2-5, the CDR3 gives the full variable domain: DSGVTQTPKHLITATGQRVTLRCSPRSGDLSVYWYQQSLDQGLQFLIQYYNGEERAKGNILERFSAQQFPDLHSELNLSSLELGDSALYFCASSAGVLGETQYFGPGTRLLVL.

This chain links TRBV11-2 with TRBJ2-7; 7 nucleotides agree with TRBD1. The V segment lost 1 base and the J segment 3 bases; nucleotides outside the gene matches: 3. The CDR3 consists of 14 residues. In germline, CDR1 is SGHAT, CDR2 FQNNGV. The CDR3, as DNA: TGTGCCAGCAGCTTAGGGACAGGCGGCTACGAGCAGTACTTC. This gives the protein CASSLGTGGYEQYF.

V and J are TRBV11-3 and TRBJ2-7, with D hard to call. The CDR3 extends over 12 amino acids. Germline V CDR1 and CDR2: SGHNT, YENEEA. The V end lost 5 bases, the J end lost 0 bases, and 5 bases lay between the germline ends. The CDR3 DNA reads TGTGCCAGCAGCGGCCGCTCCTACGAGCAGTACTTC. Protein product: CASSGRSYEQYF.

The genes are TRBV21-1 and TRBJ2-7; TRBD1 is the table's D call, not checked against the DNA. TRBV21-1 is recorded as a pseudogene. The CDR3 has 17 amino acids. CDR3 loop: CASSSPATGQHSYEQYF. The CDR3 DNA sequence: TGTGCCAGCAGCTCCCCTGCGACGGGACAGCACTCCTACGAGCAGTACTTC.

The rearrangement links TRBV9 to TRBJ2-4; 7 positions agree with TRBD2. Germline CDR1 and CDR2: SGDLS and YYNGEE. After removal of 0 bases from V and 6 bases from J, the junction contained 6 bases not matched to a gene. This CDR3 contains 15 residues. The DNA for the CDR3 is TGTGCCAGCAGCGTAGACCCCGGGGAGGGAAACATTCAGTACTTC. It specifies CASSVDPGEGNIQYF.

The J gene is TRBJ1-2, the V gene TRBV9; 7 positions agree with TRBD1. CDR3 size: 13 residues. V trimming: 5 bases; J trimming: 1 base; junction bases outside the gene matches: 2. Looked up from germline, CDR1 is SGDLS and CDR2 is YYNGEE. CDR3 nucleotides: TGTGCCAGCAGAGACAGGGTTAACTATGGCTACACCTTC. It translates to CASRDRVNYGYTF.

The chain has TRBV30 and TRBJ2-3; D not resolved. CDR3 size: 15 residues. Germline-derived CDR1 and CDR2 are GTSNPN and SVGIG (reference sequence). V lost 4 bases and J lost 2, with 16 bases in between. CDR3 region: CAWKEAPDPTDTQYF. The CDR3 DNA follows: TGTGCCTGGAAAGAGGCCCCGGATCCCACAGATACGCAGTATTTT.

The rearrangement links TRBV28 to TRBJ2-1, with TRBD2 matching over 7 bases. V was clipped by 5 bases and J by 4 bases; unmatched bases: 8. This CDR3 contains 15 residues. Looked up from germline, CDR1 is MDHEN and CDR2 is SYDVKM. CDR3 in amino acids: CASSELAVGYNEQFF. As DNA, the CDR3 is TGTGCCAGCAGTGAGCTAGCGGTGGGATACAATGAGCAGTTCTTC.

The rearrangement uses TRBV30 and TRBJ1-4; TRBD1 is a possible D gene (6 bases). The CDR3 has 13 amino acids. From germline, CDR1 is GTSNPN and CDR2 SVGIG (reference sequence). V lost 0 bases, J lost 8 bases, and 10 bases lay in between. The chain's CDR3 is CAWSVQGREKLFF. Here the CDR3 DNA reads TGTGCCTGGAGTGTACAGGGAAGGGAAAAACTGTTTTTT. Full variable domain (rest looked up from reference TRBV30 and TRBJ1-4): SQTIHQWPATLVQPVGSPLSLECTVEGTSNPNLYWYRQAAGRGLQLLFYSVGIGQISSEVPQNLSASRPQDRQFILSSKKLLLSDSGFYLCAWSVQGREKLFFGSGTQLSVL.

The chain links TRBV7-7 to TRBJ2-5; D possibly corresponds to TRBD1 (6 bases). The CDR3 consists of 13 residues. V lost 5 bases and J lost 2, with 9 bases in between. Germline CDR1 SSHAT, CDR2 FNYEAQ (reference sequence). CDR3 amino acids: CASSPGQQETQYF. In DNA, the CDR3 is TGTGCCAGCAGCCCTGGACAGCAAGAGACCCAGTACTTC.

The chain is built from TRBV18 and TRBJ1-1; D is ambiguous. This CDR3 spans 16 amino acids. CDR1 and CDR2 from the germline V gene are KGHSH and LQKENI. The V and J ends lost 3 bases and 3 bases respectively, with 17 bases between them. The CDR3 reads CASSPPGGVGDTEAFF. CDR3 nucleotide sequence: TGTGCCAGCTCACCCCCGGGAGGAGTCGGGGACACTGAAGCTTTCTTT. Complete variable domain (other parts from reference TRBV18 and TRBJ1-1): NAGVMQNPRHLVRRRGQEARLRCSPMKGHSHVYWYRQLPEEGLKFMVYLQKENIIDESGMPKERFSAEFPKEGPSILRIQQVVRGDSAAYFCASSPPGGVGDTEAFFGQGTRLTVV.

The chain is built from TRBV6-6 and TRBJ1-6; D gene ambiguous. CDR1 is MNHNY, CDR2 SVGAGI, per germline (reference sequence). CDR3 length: 13 amino acids. Trimming removed 5 bases at V and 10 bases at J, with 12 bases between. This CDR3 is CASSAGISSPLHF. CDR3 sequence (DNA): TGTGCCAGCAGTGCGGGGATAAGCTCACCCCTCCACTTT.

This chain joins TRBV5-1 and TRBJ1-3, with D perhaps TRBD1 (5 bases). The CDR3 totals 15 residues. The ends were cut back, 4 bases at V and 2 bases at J, with 13 bases in the middle. Germline CDR1 is SGHRS and CDR2 is YFSETQ. The CDR3 here is CASSRTGGTGNTIYF. CDR3 sequence (DNA): TGCGCCAGCAGCCGTACCGGGGGAACTGGAAACACCATATATTTT. Full variable domain (outside the CDR3, taken from reference TRBV5-1 and TRBJ1-3): KAGVTQTPRYLIKTRGQQVTLSCSPISGHRSVSWYQQTPGQGLQFLFEYFSETQRNKGNFPGRFSGRQFSNSRSEMNVSTLELGDSALYLCASSRTGGTGNTIYFGEGSWLTVV.